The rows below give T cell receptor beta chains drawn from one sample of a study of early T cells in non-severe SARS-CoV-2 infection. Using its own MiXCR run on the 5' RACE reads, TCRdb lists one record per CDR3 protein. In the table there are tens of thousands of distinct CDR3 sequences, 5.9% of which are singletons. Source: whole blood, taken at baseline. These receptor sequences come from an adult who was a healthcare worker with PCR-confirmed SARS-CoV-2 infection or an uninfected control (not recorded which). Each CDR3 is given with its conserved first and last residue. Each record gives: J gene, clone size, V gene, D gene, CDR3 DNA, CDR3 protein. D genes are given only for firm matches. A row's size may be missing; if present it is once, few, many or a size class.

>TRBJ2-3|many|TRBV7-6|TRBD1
TGTGCCAGCAGCCCCGAATTTCAAGCCGGGACAGAATACACAGATACGCAGTATTTT
CASSPEFQAGTEYTDTQYF
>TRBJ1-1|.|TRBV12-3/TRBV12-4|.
TGTGCCAGCAGTTTAGCGAACAGGGAAACTGAAGCTTTCTTT
CASSLANRETEAFF
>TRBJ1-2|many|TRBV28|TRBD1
TGTGCCAGCAGCACCCCAACAGGGGACTCTGGCTACACCTTC
CASSTPTGDSGYTF
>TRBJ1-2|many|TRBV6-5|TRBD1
TGTGCCAGCAGACACGGACAGGGAGTATATGGCTACACCTTC
CASRHGQGVYGYTF
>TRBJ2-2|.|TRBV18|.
TGTGCCAGCTCACCCCGGGACGGACCGAACACCGGGGAGCTGTTTTTT
CASSPRDGPNTGELFF
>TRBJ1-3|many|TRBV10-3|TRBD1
TGTGCCATCAGTGACCCAGGGGGCTCTGGAAACACCATATATTTT
CAISDPGGSGNTIYF
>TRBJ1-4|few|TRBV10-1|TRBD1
TGCGCCAGCAGTCCCGGGACAGAGTCAGCAACTAATGAAAAACTGTTTTTT
CASSPGTESATNEKLFF
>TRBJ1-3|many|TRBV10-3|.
TGTGCCATCAGCAGAGCACCGCTCTCTGGAAACACCATATATTTT
CAISRAPLSGNTIYF
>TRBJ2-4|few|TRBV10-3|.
TGTGCCATCAGCGAGGTTACCGGGACCCCCTTAGTTCAGTACTTC
CAISEVTGTPLVQYF
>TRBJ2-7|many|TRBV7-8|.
TGTGCCAGCAGTCCACGGGCCTCCTACGAGCAGTACTTC
CASSPRASYEQYF
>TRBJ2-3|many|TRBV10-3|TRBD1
TGTGCCTCCAACACTCCGGGACAGGGGGTAGATACGCAGTATTTT
CASNTPGQGVDTQYF
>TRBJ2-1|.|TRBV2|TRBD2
TGTGCCAGCAGTGTTGGGACTAGCATCAGTGAGCAGTTCTTC
CASSVGTSISEQFF
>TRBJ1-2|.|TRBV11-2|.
TGTGCCAGCAGCTTAGGACGGAATTATGGCTACACCTTC
CASSLGRNYGYTF
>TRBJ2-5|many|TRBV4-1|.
TGCGCCAGCAGCCAATTTGGCAGGGAGACCCAGTACTTC
CASSQFGRETQYF